The rows below give T cell receptor beta chains drawn from one sample of a study of blood T cell repertoires in COVID-19. Clones were read by immunoSEQ multiplex PCR, and TCRdb kept only the in-frame ones, dropping some. The data contain 250,000 or so clones, 83% of them singletons. The sample comprised PBMCs or T cells enriched from blood (not recorded which). These receptors came from a woman between 35 and 50 years old who had been exposed to COVID-19. Both conserved end residues are part of each CDR3. D genes are given only for firm matches. Rows give clone size only sometimes, using once, few, many, or a class for an expanded clone.

clone size,V gene,D gene,J gene,CDR3 DNA,CDR3 protein
once,TRBV4-2,TRBD1,TRBJ1-6,TGTGCCAGCAGCCAAGAAGCTGTTTTCGGGACAGCTGATTCACCCCTCCACTTT,CASSQEAVFGTADSPLHF
.,TRBV27,.,TRBJ2-7,TGTGCCAGCAGTCTGGGCCGGTTCTACGAGCAGTACTTC,CASSLGRFYEQYF
once,TRBV7-2,.,TRBJ1-1,TGTGCCAGCATCGGAAGAGGTGAGGGAACGGGCACTGAAGCTTTCTTT,CASIGRGEGTGTEAFF
.,TRBV19,TRBD1,TRBJ1-5,TGTGCCAGTAGCACAACCGGGACAGAAAATCAGCCCCAGCATTTT,CASSTTGTENQPQHF
once,TRBV11-1,TRBD2,TRBJ2-3,TGTGCCAGCAGCCCATCCTGGGACTACGATACGCAGTATTTT,CASSPSWDYDTQYF
.,TRBV6-4,TRBD1,TRBJ1-5,TGTGCCAGCAGATCAGAAAAACAGGGGAAACAGCCCCAGCATTTT,CASRSEKQGKQPQHF
.,TRBV4-2,.,TRBJ2-7,TGTGCCAGCAGCCAAGAGACGGCAGGGGTCTACGAGCAGTACTTC,CASSQETAGVYEQYF
once,TRBV7-6,TRBD1,TRBJ1-1,TGTGCCAGCAGCCCCATACAGGGGCTACACACTGAAGCTTTCTTT,CASSPIQGLHTEAFF
.,TRBV27,.,TRBJ1-2,TGTGCCAGCAGGTTAAGGGGAGGGGTAGATGGCTACACCTTC,CASRLRGGVDGYTF
.,TRBV15,TRBD2,TRBJ2-3,TGTGCCACCAGCCCGGGACTAGCGGGGGGTAGCACAGATACGCAGTATTTT,CATSPGLAGGSTDTQYF
.,TRBV5-4,.,TRBJ2-1,TGTGCCAGCAGCTTGGGGGCGGAGGGTCTGGCTGAGCAGTTCTTC,CASSLGAEGLAEQFF